Each of the 27 T cell receptor beta chains below was sequenced from the same sample in a study of cytomegalovirus exposure and HLA in healthy donors. Repertoires were generated with immunoSEQ multiplex PCR, while TCRdb's copy carries only in-frame clones and drops some. The sample lists 250,000 to 350,000 clones, approximately 90% occurring once. The source material was PBMCs. These receptors were obtained from a woman between 18 and 29 years old in good health and CMV-seronegative.

This rearrangement joins TRBV5-1 to TRBJ2-2; 13 bases match TRBD2. Germline assignment: CDR1 SGHRS and CDR2 YFSETQ. This CDR3 spans 20 amino acids. Trimming at V came to 6 bases and at J to 4 bases, leaving 18 bases not matched to a gene. CDR3 bases: TGCGCCAGCAAACGTGACGGACTAGCGGGAGCAAGTTTTCTCACCGGGGAGCTGTTTTTT. Translation: CASKRDGLAGASFLTGELFF. Based on the CDR3 plus reference TRBV5-1 and TRBJ2-2, the full variable domain is KAGVTQTPRYLIKTRGQQVTLSCSPISGHRSVSWYQQTPGQGLQFLFEYFSETQRNKGNFPGRFSGRQFSNSRSEMNVSTLELGDSALYLCASKRDGLAGASFLTGELFFGEGSRLTVL.

The V and J genes are TRBV13 and TRBJ2-7, with D possibly being TRBD1 (5 bases). Germline V CDR1 and CDR2: PRHDT, FYEKMQ (reference sequence). CDR3 size: 15 residues. Trimming removed 0 bases from V and 6 bases from J, with 15 bases in between. CDR3 bases: TGTGCCAGCAGCTTAGGGGGGCGCCTCTTTGGCGAGCAGTACTTC. Translating gives CASSLGGRLFGEQYF.

This clone appeared a few times. The chain has TRBV19 and TRBJ2-1; D is unclear. Germline values: CDR1 LNHDA, CDR2 SQIVND (reference sequence). CDR3 length equals 15 residues. The V end lost 1 base, the J end lost 5 bases, and 12 bases lay between the germline ends. The CDR3 bases are TGTGCCAGTAGTATAGGGTCCTACCCGCACAATGAGCAGTTCTTC. Encoded protein: CASSIGSYPHNEQFF.

The gene calls are TRBV7-9 and TRBJ2-7; D may be TRBD2 (7 bases). Per the germline V gene, CDR1 is SEHNR and CDR2 is FQNEAQ (reference sequence). Trimming cost V 5 bases and J 2 bases, with 16 bases left between them. CDR3 size: 15 residues. This CDR3 is CASSPRGGAAYEQYF. DNA for the CDR3: TGTGCCAGCAGCCCTAGAGGGGGGGCCGCCTACGAGCAGTACTTC.

There are a few counts of this clone. The chain couples TRBV7-9 to TRBJ1-5; 7 bases match TRBD1. Germline values: CDR1 SEHNR, CDR2 FQNEAQ (reference sequence). The V segment lost 5 bases and the J segment 6 bases; nucleotides outside the gene matches: 4. CDR3 length: 13 amino acids. The DNA of the CDR3 is TGTGCCAGCAGCCGTACAGGGGTTCAGCCCCAGCATTTT. Protein product: CASSRTGVQPQHF.

The genes are TRBV9 and TRBJ1-4; 7 bases agree with TRBD1. The CDR3 is 15 amino acids. In germline, CDR1 is SGDLS, CDR2 YYNGEE. After removal of 4 bases from V and 8 bases from J, the junction contained 11 bases not matched to a gene. CDR3 in DNA: TGTGCCAGCAGCTCCCAAACAGGGGTTGGCGAAAAACTGTTTTTT. Protein sequence: CASSSQTGVGEKLFF.

The chain recombines TRBV6-6 with TRBJ2-7, with a weak D call TRBD1 (6 bases). The germline CDR1 and CDR2 sequences are MNHNY and SVGAGI (reference sequence). The CDR3 is 15 residues long. The germline V and J ends were trimmed by 6 bases and 0 bases, with 15 bases remaining between them. The CDR3 is CASSHRTESSYEQYF. The CDR3 DNA reads as TGTGCCAGCAGCCACCGGACAGAGAGCTCCTACGAGCAGTACTTC.

This chain joins TRBV11-2 and TRBJ2-3; 9 bases fit TRBD1. The J segment lost 1 base and the V segment lost 5 bases, leaving 4 bases of the junction unmatched. There are 15 residues in the CDR3. Germline assignment: CDR1 SGHAT and CDR2 FQNNGV. The CDR3 nucleotides are TGTGCCAGCAGCCGTGGGACAGGGCGCACAGATACGCAGTATTTT. Translated, it gives CASSRGTGRTDTQYF. Full variable domain (missing parts from reference TRBV11-2 and TRBJ2-3): EAGVAQSPRYKIIEKRQSVAFWCNPISGHATLYWYQQILGQGPKLLIQFQNNGVVDDSQLPKDRFSAERLKGVDSTLKIQPAKLEDSAVYLCASSRGTGRTDTQYFGPGTRLTVL.

This clone was found once. This chain joins TRBV2 and TRBJ1-1; perhaps TRBD1 as D (5 bases). CDR1 SNHLY and CDR2 FYNNEI come from the germline V gene. V was clipped by 6 bases and J by 0 bases, with 8 bases between them. This CDR3 region has 13 residues. Written as DNA, the CDR3 is TGTGCCAGCAGAGGACACCTGAACACTGAAGCTTTCTTT. It encodes CASRGHLNTEAFF.

This chain joins TRBV27 and TRBJ2-7; 8 positions agree with TRBD2. The J segment lost 4 bases and the V segment lost 7 bases, leaving 15 bases of the junction unmatched. Germline CDR1 reads MNHEY; CDR2 reads SMNVEV (reference sequence). The CDR3 loop spans 16 amino acids. CDR3 amino acids: CASNQLGGLGTYEQYF. The CDR3 nucleotides are TGTGCCAGCAATCAACTCGGGGGACTAGGGACGTACGAGCAGTACTTC.

This rearrangement joins TRBV29-1 to TRBJ1-5, with TRBD1 matching 11 bases. CDR1 is SQVTM, CDR2 ANQGSEA, per germline. The trim removed 6 bases at V and 3 bases at J, leaving 4 bases unmatched. There are 14 residues in the CDR3. For the CDR3, the DNA is TGCAGCGTCGCGGGACAGGGGGTCAATCAGCCCCAGCATTTT. This codes for CSVAGQGVNQPQHF.

This clone was recorded once. The J gene is TRBJ1-5, the V gene TRBV2; D remains unclear. The germline V and J ends were trimmed by 5 bases and 7 bases, with 21 bases remaining between them. The CDR3 has 16 residues. Germline V gives CDR1 SNHLY, CDR2 FYNNEI. The CDR3 loop reads CASSRDSGRRLQPQHF. The CDR3 DNA follows: TGTGCCAGCAGTCGGGATAGCGGACGGCGCTTACAGCCCCAGCATTTT.

This clone was detected once. The chain recombines TRBV18 with TRBJ1-2; TRBD1 matches at 9 bases. CDR1 and CDR2 (germline): KGHSH, LQKENI. The CDR3 is made up of 16 amino acids. V lost 3 bases to trimming and J lost 6 bases; unmatched junction nucleotides: 11. For the CDR3, the DNA is TGTGCCAGCTCACCTAACATAGAGCGGACAGGGGATGGCTACACCTTC. Translation: CASSPNIERTGDGYTF.

V is TRBV4-3 and J is TRBJ1-5; 9 bases are shared with TRBD1. The CDR3 extends over 17 amino acids. Germline assignment: CDR1 LGHNA and CDR2 YSLEER. V lost 0 bases to trimming and J lost 5 bases; unmatched junction nucleotides: 8. The DNA for the CDR3 is TGCGCCAGCAGCCAAGATCGACGGACAGGGGTGTATCAGCCCCAGCATTTT. Translated, it gives CASSQDRRTGVYQPQHF.

The gene calls are TRBV5-4 and TRBJ1-2; 7 bases are a match to TRBD1. Looked up from germline, CDR1 is SGHNT and CDR2 is YYREEE (reference sequence). The CDR3 sequence is 13 residues long. V lost 4 bases to trimming and J lost 4 bases; unmatched junction nucleotides: 4. CDR3 loop: CASSRGGGYGYTF. In nucleotides, the CDR3 is TGTGCCAGCAGCCGAGGGGGCGGCTATGGCTACACCTTC. Complete variable domain (other parts from reference TRBV5-4 and TRBJ1-2): ETGVTQSPTHLIKTRGQQVTLRCSSQSGHNTVSWYQQALGQGPQFIFQYYREEENGRGNFPPRFSGLQFPNYSSELNVNALELDDSALYLCASSRGGGYGYTFGSGTRLTVV.

The rearrangement links TRBV4-1 to TRBJ2-7; 9 bases line up with TRBD2. CDR3 length equals 17 residues. From germline, CDR1 is MGHRA and CDR2 YSYEKL. V dropped 3 bases and J dropped 2; count of bases not matched to a gene: 11. The CDR3: CASSQQIAGAPPYEQYF. As DNA, the CDR3 is TGCGCCAGCAGCCAGCAAATAGCGGGAGCGCCCCCCTACGAGCAGTACTTC.

DNA for the CDR3: TGTGCCAGCAGCTTATCTGCAGGGTTAGAAAAACTGTTTTTT. This encodes CASSLSAGLEKLFF. The genes are TRBV7-9 and TRBJ1-4; D possibly corresponds to TRBD1 (5 bases). CDR1 is SEHNR, CDR2 FQNEAQ, per germline (reference sequence). Between the trimmed V and J ends, which lost 2 bases and 8 bases, there was a span of 12 bases. The CDR3 sequence is 14 residues long.

The rearrangement links TRBV2 to TRBJ2-2, with a tentative D call TRBD2 (6 bases). This CDR3 contains 14 residues. V was clipped by 6 bases and J by 5 bases, with 13 bases between them. Germline V CDR1 and CDR2: SNHLY, FYNNEI. This chain's CDR3 is CASRGDLATGELFF. The DNA for the CDR3 is TGTGCCAGCAGAGGGGACTTAGCAACCGGGGAGCTGTTTTTT. Supplemented by reference TRBV2 and TRBJ2-2, the full variable domain reads EPEVTQTPSHQVTQMGQEVILRCVPISNHLYFYWYRQILGQKVEFLVSFYNNEISEKSEIFDDQFSVERPDGSNFTLKIRSTKLEDSAMYFCASRGDLATGELFFGEGSRLTVL.

This sequence joins TRBV7-2 and TRBJ2-1; the D is unclear. The CDR3 spans 13 residues. The V gene's germline CDR1 is SGHTA and CDR2 FQGNSA. The V gene lost 1 base and the J gene lost 6 bases, with 7 bases spanning the gap. The CDR3 is CASSLGLLNEQFF. CDR3 DNA sequence: TGTGCCAGCAGCTTAGGGCTTCTCAATGAGCAGTTCTTC.

Concerning this clone: The same CDR3 can be traced to other DNA sequences in this sample. This chain uses TRBV25-1 with TRBJ1-3, with D unclear. This CDR3 spans 14 amino acids. Trimming shortened V by 2 bases and J by 0 bases, and 5 bases separated the two germline ends. Per germline, CDR1 MGHDK and CDR2 SYGVNS. The CDR3 bases are TGTGCCAGCAGTGAAGAGCGCTCTGGAAACACCATATATTTT. This encodes CASSEERSGNTIYF.

The chain couples TRBV15 to TRBJ1-2, with D maybe TRBD1 (6 bases). CDR1 is LNHNV, CDR2 YYDKDF, per germline (reference sequence). This CDR3 region has 15 residues. The germline V and J ends were trimmed by 0 bases and 6 bases, with 14 bases remaining between them. CDR3 loop: CATSRDKGVGNGYTF. The CDR3, as DNA: TGTGCCACCAGCAGAGATAAGGGGGTAGGGAATGGCTACACCTTC.

This chain links TRBV6-1 with TRBJ2-7; D perhaps matches TRBD2 (6 bases). V was clipped by 1 base and J by 6 bases, with 16 bases between them. Germline V CDR1 and CDR2: MNHNS, SASEGT. This CDR3 has 15 residues. The DNA for the CDR3 is TGTGCCAGCAGTGAAGAGGGGAGGACTTTGGGCGAGCAGTACTTC. Protein product: CASSEEGRTLGEQYF.

CDR3 coding DNA: TGTGCCAGCAGCTTAATGCTAAACGATGGCTACACCTTC. Its translation: CASSLMLNDGYTF. The chain recombines TRBV7-9 with TRBJ1-2; the D is unclear. V was shortened by 2 bases and J by 6 bases, with 10 bases between the two germline ends. The CDR3 covers 13 residues. Germline loops: CDR1 SEHNR, CDR2 FQNEAQ (reference sequence).

V is TRBV13 and J is TRBJ2-7; 9 nucleotides line up with TRBD1. This CDR3 is 15 amino acids long. From germline, CDR1 is PRHDT and CDR2 FYEKMQ (reference sequence). The V segment lost 6 bases and the J segment 2 bases; nucleotides outside the gene matches: 8. CDR3 DNA: TGTGCCAGCAGAGCCTTCGGGACAGGGCCCTACGAGCAGTACTTC. This gives the protein CASRAFGTGPYEQYF.

This sequence joins TRBV11-2 and TRBJ1-5; D remains ambiguous. This CDR3 comprises 15 residues. In germline, CDR1 is SGHAT, CDR2 FQNNGV. V was trimmed by 6 bases and J by 4 bases, leaving 16 bases between them. Here the CDR3 reads CASSPRAGRNQPQHF. DNA for the CDR3: TGTGCCAGCAGTCCGCGGGCGGGGAGAAATCAGCCCCAGCATTTT.

The V gene is TRBV4-3, the J gene TRBJ2-2; a possible D gene is TRBD2 (6 bases). The CDR3 covers 16 residues. Germline V gene lookup returns CDR1 LGHNA and CDR2 YSLEER. V lost 4 bases, J lost 6 bases, and 18 bases lay in between. The CDR3 nucleotides read TGCGCCAGCAGCCGTCACGCGGGATACGGTTCCGGGGAGCTGTTTTTT. Protein product: CASSRHAGYGSGELFF.

DNA for the CDR3: TGTGCCAGCAGTCTCAGACGGGACTATGGCTACACCTTC. This translates into CASSLRRDYGYTF. The chain combines TRBV6-6 with TRBJ1-2, with unresolved D. The length of the CDR3 is 13 residues. Germline CDR1 is MNHNY and CDR2 is SVGAGI (reference sequence). Trimming took 5 bases from V and 3 from J, leaving 10 bases between them.